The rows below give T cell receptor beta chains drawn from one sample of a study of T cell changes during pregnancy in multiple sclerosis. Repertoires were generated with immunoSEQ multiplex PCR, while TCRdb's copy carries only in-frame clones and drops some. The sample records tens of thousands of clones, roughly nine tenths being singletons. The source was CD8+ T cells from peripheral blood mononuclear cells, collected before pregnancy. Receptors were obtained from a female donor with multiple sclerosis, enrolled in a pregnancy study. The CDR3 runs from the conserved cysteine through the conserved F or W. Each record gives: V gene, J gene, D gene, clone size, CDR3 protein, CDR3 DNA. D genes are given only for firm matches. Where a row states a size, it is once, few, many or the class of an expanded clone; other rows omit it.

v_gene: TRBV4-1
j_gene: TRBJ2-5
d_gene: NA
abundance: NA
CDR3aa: CASSQELAVETQYF
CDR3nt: TGCGCCAGCAGCCAAGAGTTGGCGGTAGAGACCCAGTACTTC

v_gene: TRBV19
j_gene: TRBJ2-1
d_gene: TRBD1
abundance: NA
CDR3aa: CASTLYWVGQGASNEQFF
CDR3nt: TGTGCCAGTACCCTATACTGGGTAGGACAGGGGGCGAGCAATGAGCAGTTCTTC

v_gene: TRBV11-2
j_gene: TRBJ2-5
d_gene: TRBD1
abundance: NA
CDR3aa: CASSLTTGSETQYF
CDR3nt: TGTGCCAGCAGCCTTACGACAGGGTCCGAGACCCAGTACTTC

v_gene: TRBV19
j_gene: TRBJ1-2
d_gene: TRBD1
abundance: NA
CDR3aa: CASSGDSNNYGYTF
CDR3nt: TGTGCCAGTAGTGGGGACAGCAATAACTATGGCTACACCTTC

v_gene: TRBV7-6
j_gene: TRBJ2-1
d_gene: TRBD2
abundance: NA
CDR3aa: CASSRPGLGLSEQFF
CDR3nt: TGTGCCAGCAGCCGACCGGGACTAGGGTTATCTGAGCAGTTCTTC

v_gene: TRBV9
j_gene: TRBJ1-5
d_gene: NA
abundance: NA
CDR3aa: CASSPDGVNQPQHF
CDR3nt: TGTGCCAGCAGCCCCGACGGGGTCAATCAGCCCCAGCATTTT

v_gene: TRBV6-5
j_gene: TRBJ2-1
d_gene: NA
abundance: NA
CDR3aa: CASSYMAYSGNEQFF
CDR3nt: TGTGCCAGCAGTTACATGGCCTACTCGGGCAATGAGCAGTTCTTC

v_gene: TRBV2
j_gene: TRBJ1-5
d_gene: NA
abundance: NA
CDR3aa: CASSVSVTQPQHF
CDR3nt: TGTGCCAGCAGTGTCTCAGTCACTCAGCCCCAGCATTTT

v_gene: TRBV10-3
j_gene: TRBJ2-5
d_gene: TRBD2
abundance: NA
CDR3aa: CAISFLAGEGETQYF
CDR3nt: TGTGCCATCAGTTTCCTAGCGGGGGAGGGAGAGACCCAGTACTTC

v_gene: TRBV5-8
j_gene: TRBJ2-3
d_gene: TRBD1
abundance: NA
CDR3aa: CASSLGTGVTDTQYF
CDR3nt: TGTGCCAGCAGCTTGGGGACAGGGGTGACAGATACGCAGTATTTT

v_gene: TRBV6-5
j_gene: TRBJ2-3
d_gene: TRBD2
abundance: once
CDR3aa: CASSSGGLGDTQYF
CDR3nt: TGTGCCAGCTCTTCGGGGGGGCTGGGAGATACGCAGTATTTT

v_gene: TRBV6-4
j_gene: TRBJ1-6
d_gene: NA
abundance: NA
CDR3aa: CASSDAGEGSPLHF
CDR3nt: TGTGCCAGCAGTGACGCCGGGGAAGGATCACCCCTCCACTTT

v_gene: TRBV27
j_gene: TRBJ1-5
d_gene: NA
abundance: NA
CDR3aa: CASSPNRVSDWRQPQHF
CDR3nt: TGTGCCAGCAGTCCCAACAGGGTTAGTGATTGGAGGCAGCCCCAGCATTTT

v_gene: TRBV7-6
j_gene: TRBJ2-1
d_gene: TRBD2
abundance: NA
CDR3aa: CASSLLASGGVYNEQFF
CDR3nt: TGTGCCAGCAGCTTACTCGCTAGCGGGGGGGTTTACAATGAGCAGTTCTTC

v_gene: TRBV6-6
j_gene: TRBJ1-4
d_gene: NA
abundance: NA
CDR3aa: CASSKRGEKLFF
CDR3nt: TGTGCCAGCAGTAAAAGAGGGGAAAAACTGTTTTTT

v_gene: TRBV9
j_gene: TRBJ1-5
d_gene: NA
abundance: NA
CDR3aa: CASSVGPSNQPQHF
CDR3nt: TGTGCCAGCAGCGTAGGGCCTAGCAATCAGCCCCAGCATTTT

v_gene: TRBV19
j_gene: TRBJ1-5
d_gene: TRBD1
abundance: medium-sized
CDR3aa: CASSIGDRVETQPQHF
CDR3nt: TGTGCCAGTAGTATAGGAGACAGGGTCGAAACTCAGCCCCAGCATTTT

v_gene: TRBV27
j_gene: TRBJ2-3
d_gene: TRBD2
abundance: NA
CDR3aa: CASTESGGAGDTQYF
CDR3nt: TGTGCCAGCACTGAAAGCGGGGGGGCCGGAGATACGCAGTATTTT

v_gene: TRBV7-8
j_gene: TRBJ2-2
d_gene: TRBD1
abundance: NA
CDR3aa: CASSLGGQDRFTGELFF
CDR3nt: TGTGCCAGCAGCCTGGGTGGACAGGACCGTTTCACCGGGGAGCTGTTTTTT

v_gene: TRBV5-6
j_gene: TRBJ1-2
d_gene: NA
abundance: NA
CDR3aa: CASSSGGANYGYTF
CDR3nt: TGTGCCAGCAGCTCAGGTGGGGCGAACTATGGCTACACCTTC

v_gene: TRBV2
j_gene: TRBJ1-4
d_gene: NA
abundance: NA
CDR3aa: CASRRGGYEKLFF
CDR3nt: TGTGCCAGCCGCAGGGGCGGGTATGAAAAACTGTTTTTT

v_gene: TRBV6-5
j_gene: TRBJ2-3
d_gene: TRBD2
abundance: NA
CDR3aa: CASSYGGGVTDTQYF
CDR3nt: TGTGCCAGCAGTTACGGCGGGGGGGTCACAGATACGCAGTATTTT

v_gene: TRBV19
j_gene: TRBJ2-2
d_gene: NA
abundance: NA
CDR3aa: CASTQGWIGELFF
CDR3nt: TGTGCCAGTACTCAGGGATGGATCGGGGAGCTGTTTTTT

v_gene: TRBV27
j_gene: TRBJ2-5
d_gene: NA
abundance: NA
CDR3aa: CASRQPGIEETQYF
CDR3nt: TGTGCCAGCAGACAACCCGGGATTGAAGAGACCCAGTACTTC

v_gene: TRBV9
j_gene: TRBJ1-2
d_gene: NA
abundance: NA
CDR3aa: CASSAPESNYGYTF
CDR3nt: TGTGCCAGCAGCGCTCCCGAGTCTAACTATGGCTACACCTTC

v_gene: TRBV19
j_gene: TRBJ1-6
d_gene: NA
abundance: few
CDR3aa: CASSIVLSGSPLHF
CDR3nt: TGTGCCAGTAGTATAGTTTTATCGGGTTCACCCCTCCACTTT

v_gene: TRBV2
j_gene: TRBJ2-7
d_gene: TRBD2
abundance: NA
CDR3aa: CASSEFLAGAYEQYF
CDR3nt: TGTGCCAGCAGTGAATTTCTAGCGGGGGCCTACGAGCAGTACTTC

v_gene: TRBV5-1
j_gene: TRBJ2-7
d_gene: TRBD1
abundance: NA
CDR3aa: CASSLEGAGTGFSYEQYF
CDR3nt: TGCGCCAGCAGCTTGGAAGGAGCGGGGACAGGGTTTAGCTACGAGCAGTACTTC

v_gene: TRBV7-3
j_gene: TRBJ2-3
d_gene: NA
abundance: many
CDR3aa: CASSPPGADTQYF
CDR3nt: TGTGCCAGCAGCCCCCCCGGGGCAGATACGCAGTATTTT

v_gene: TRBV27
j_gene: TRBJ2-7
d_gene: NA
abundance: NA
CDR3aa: CASRPGSYEQYF
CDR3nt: TGTGCCAGCAGACCCGGGTCCTACGAGCAGTACTTC

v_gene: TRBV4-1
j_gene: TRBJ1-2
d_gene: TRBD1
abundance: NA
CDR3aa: CASSQGSGQGKFYGYTF
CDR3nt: TGCGCCAGCAGCCAAGGCTCGGGACAGGGGAAATTTTATGGCTACACCTTC

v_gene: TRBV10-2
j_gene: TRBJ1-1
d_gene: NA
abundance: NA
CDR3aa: CASIGVNTEAFF
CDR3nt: TGCGCCAGCATCGGAGTGAACACTGAAGCTTTCTTT

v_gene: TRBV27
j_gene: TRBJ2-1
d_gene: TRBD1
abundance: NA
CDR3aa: CASSFSFGTGDEQFF
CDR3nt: TGTGCCAGCAGTTTTTCTTTCGGGACAGGGGATGAGCAGTTCTTC

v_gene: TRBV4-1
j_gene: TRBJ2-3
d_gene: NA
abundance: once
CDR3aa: CASSQVGSKRPDTQYF
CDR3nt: TGCGCCAGCAGCCAAGTGGGATCCAAGCGGCCAGATACGCAGTATTTT

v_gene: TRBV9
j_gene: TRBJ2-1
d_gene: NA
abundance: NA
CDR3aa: CASSVVAYNEQFF
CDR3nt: TGTGCCAGCAGCGTAGTCGCGTACAATGAGCAGTTCTTC

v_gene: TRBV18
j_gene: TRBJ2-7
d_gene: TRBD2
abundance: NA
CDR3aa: CASPTRRTSGGTTYEQYF
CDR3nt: TGTGCCAGCCCAACTCGGCGGACTAGCGGGGGGACGACCTACGAGCAGTACTTC

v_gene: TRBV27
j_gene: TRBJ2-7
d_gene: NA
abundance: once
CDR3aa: CASSFGPEGYEQYF
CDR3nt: TGTGCCAGCAGCTTTGGCCCAGAGGGCTACGAGCAGTACTTC

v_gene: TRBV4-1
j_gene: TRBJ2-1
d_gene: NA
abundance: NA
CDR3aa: CASSQSGEQFF
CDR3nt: TGCGCCAGCAGCCAGTCAGGCGAGCAGTTCTTC

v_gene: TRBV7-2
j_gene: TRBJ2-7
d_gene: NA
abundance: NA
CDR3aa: CASSLDRAYEQYF
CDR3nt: TGTGCCAGCAGCTTAGATCGCGCCTACGAGCAGTACTTC

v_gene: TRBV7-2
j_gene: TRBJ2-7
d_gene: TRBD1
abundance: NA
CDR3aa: CASSSPRTGTYEQYF
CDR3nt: TGTGCCAGCAGCTCACCCAGGACAGGTACCTACGAGCAGTACTTC

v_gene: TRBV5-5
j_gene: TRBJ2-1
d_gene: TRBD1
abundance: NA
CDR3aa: CASSPDRSYNEQFF
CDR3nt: TGTGCCAGCAGCCCGGACAGGTCCTACAATGAGCAGTTCTTC

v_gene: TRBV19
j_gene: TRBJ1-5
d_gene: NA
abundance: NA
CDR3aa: CASWGGRINQPQHF
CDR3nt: TGTGCCAGTTGGGGAGGCAGAATCAATCAGCCCCAGCATTTT

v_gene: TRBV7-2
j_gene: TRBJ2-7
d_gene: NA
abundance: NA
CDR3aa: CASSFGSAYEQYF
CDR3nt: TGTGCCAGCAGCTTCGGCAGCGCCTACGAGCAGTACTTC

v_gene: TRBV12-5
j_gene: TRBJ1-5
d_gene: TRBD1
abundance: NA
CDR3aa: CASGFGTDREVQPQHF
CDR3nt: TGTGCTAGTGGTTTCGGCACCGACAGGGAGGTTCAGCCCCAGCATTTT

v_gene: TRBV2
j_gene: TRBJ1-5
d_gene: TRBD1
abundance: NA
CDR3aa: CASSGQGVGNQPQHF
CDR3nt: TGTGCCAGCAGTGGACAGGGGGTCGGCAATCAGCCCCAGCATTTT

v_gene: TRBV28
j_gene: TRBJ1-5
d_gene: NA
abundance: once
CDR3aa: CASSRSRLGSQPQHF
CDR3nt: TGTGCCAGCAGTCGCTCGCGGTTAGGTTCTCAGCCCCAGCATTTT

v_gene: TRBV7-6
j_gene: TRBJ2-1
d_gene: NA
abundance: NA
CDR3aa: CASSLTGGANEQFF
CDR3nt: TGTGCCAGCAGCTTAACAGGGGGGGCCAATGAGCAGTTCTTC

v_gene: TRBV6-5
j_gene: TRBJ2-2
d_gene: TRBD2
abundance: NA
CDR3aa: CASSYSSGGGGELFF
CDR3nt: TGTGCCAGCAGTTACTCGAGTGGGGGGGGCGGGGAGCTGTTTTTT

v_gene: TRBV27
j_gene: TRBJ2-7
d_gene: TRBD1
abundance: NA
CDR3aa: CASSLGTGGFEQYF
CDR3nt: TGTGCCAGCAGTTTAGGGACAGGGGGATTCGAGCAGTACTTC

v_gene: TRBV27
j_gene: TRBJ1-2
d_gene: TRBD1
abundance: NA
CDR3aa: CASSSGGNYGYTF
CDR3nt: TGTGCCAGCAGTTCAGGGGGCAACTATGGCTACACCTTC

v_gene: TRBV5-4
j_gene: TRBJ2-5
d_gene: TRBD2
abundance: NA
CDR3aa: CASSPWTSGEYQETQYF
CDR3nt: TGTGCCAGCAGCCCCTGGACTAGCGGAGAGTACCAAGAGACCCAGTACTTC

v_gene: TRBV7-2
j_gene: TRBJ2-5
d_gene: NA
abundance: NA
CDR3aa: CASSLSTGVQETQYF
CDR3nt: TGTGCCAGCAGCTTAAGCACCGGGGTGCAAGAGACCCAGTACTTC

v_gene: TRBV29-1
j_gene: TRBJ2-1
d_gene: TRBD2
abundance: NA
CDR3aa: CSVPGTSAYNEQFF
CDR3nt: TGCAGCGTCCCCGGGACTAGCGCTTACAATGAGCAGTTCTTC

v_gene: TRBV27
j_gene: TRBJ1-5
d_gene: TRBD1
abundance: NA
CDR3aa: CASSPSQGNSNQPQHF
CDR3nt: TGTGCCAGCAGTCCCTCACAGGGGAATAGCAATCAGCCCCAGCATTTT

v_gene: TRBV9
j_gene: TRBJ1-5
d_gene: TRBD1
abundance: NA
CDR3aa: CASSVGSGGQPQHF
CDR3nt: TGTGCCAGCAGCGTAGGCTCAGGGGGTCAGCCCCAGCATTTT

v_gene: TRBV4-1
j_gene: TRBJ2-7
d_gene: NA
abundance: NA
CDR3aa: CASSQGGAYEQYF
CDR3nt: TGCGCCAGCAGCCAAGGGGGGGCCTACGAGCAGTACTTC

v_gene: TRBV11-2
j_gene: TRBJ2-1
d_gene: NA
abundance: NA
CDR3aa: CASSQDSYEQFF
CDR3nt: TGTGCCAGCAGCCAAGACAGTTATGAGCAGTTCTTC

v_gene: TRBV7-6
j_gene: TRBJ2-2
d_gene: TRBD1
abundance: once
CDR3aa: CASSPRQGYTGELFF
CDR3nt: TGTGCCAGCAGCCCCCGACAGGGTTACACCGGGGAGCTGTTTTTT